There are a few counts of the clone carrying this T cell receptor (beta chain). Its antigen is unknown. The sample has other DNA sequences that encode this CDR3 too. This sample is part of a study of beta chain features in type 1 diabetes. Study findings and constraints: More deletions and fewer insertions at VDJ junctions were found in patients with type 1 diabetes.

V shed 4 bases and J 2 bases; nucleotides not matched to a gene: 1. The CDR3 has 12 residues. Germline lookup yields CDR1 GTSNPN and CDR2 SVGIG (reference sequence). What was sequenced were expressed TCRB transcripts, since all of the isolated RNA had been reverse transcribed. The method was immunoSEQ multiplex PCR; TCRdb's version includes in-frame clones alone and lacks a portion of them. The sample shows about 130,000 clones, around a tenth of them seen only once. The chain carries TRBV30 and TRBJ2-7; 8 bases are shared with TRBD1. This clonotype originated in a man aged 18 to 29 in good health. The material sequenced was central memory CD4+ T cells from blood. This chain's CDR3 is CAWTGGAYEQYF. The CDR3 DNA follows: TGTGCCTGGACAGGGGGCGCCTACGAGCAGTACTTC.